This entry describes one T cell receptor beta chain. Its antigen target is currently unknown. Per-nucleotide qualities are absent, and no much larger clonotype sits a single base away. Before TCR sequencing, CD3+CD4+ T cells were sorted from fresh PBMCs. Its CDR3 holds 14 amino acids, cysteine through phenylalanine. The CDR3 DNA has 42 bases and is translated from base 1. V is reduced by 1 base and J by 5 bases, leaving a spacing of 11 bases between them. The germline V gene encodes CDR1 SGHVS and CDR2 FQNEAQ. This sample was taken from a study of immunodeficiency (dated by TCRdb to between 2017 and 2020). Notes on the research overall: Repertoire analysis was done to look for VDJ recombination defects and oligoclonality. The research as a whole found: Based on top-100 and total clonotype frequencies, severe oligoclonality showed up in patient CD8+ T cells, whereas patient CD4+ T cells did not show severe oligoclonality. V-J pairing and productive entropy in CD4+ T cells appeared similar in patients and controls. Entropy comparisons showed n=3 (open circles) for patients versus healthy controls; a thymic development effect was only suggested as possible.

After extraction using the QIAamp DNA Blood Mini Kit, genomic DNA was sent off for immunoSEQ repertoire analysis. Using a standard quantity of genomic DNA template, multiplex PCR was run to amplify the CDR3 regions. An Illumina platform was used to sequence the PCR products. Per the original workflow: Alignment of sequences was done against a reference, and the V, D and J gene definitions came from IMGT. A nearest-neighbor clustering algorithm merged closely related sequences to remove PCR and sequencing errors. V, D and J usage was analyzed in productive unique and total sequences using ImmunoSEQ Analyzer tools and R version 3.6.1. Not all clones reach the TCRdb copy of this immuneACCESS table, which keeps in-frame sequences only. Checked studies attribute under half of the gap to unresolved V genes and leave the rest unexplained. That table gives V, J and clone size, and the DNA gave D and trimming. The sample has 3,900 or so clones on record, under 95% of them singletons. The ten biggest clones cover roughly 4.5% of the sample.

The material sequenced was CD4+ T cells from blood. Recombination linked TRBV7-8 to TRBJ1-1; the D gene remains uncertain. The sequence was collected from a human donor in good health. The nucleotides are TGTGCCAGCAGCTTAGATCGACGAAGGACTGAAGCTTTCTTT. This codes for CASSLDRRRTEAFF.